This T cell receptor beta chain was documented in a study of cytomegalovirus exposure and HLA in healthy donors. The PCR used 60 Vbeta and 13 Jbeta primers. Clones were read by immunoSEQ multiplex PCR, and TCRdb kept only the in-frame ones, dropping some. The sample consists of 95,000 to 150,000 clones, about four fifths of them appearing once. Input material: PBMCs. This clonotype was obtained from a woman aged 40 to 55 in good health and CMV-seropositive.

CDR3 bases: TGTGCCAGCAGCTTAGAGGGGGTTGTAAGCGGCTACACCTTC. Encoded protein: CASSLEGVVSGYTF. This rearrangement joins TRBV11-1 to TRBJ1-2; perhaps TRBD1 as D (6 bases). V dropped 1 base and J dropped 8 bases, with 14 bases sitting between them. CDR3 length: 14 amino acids. Per germline, CDR1 SGHAT and CDR2 FQDESV (reference sequence).